Each of the 14 T cell receptor beta chains below was sequenced from the same sample in a study of shared clonotypes between healthy human individuals (dated by TCRdb to 2020 to 2022). Receptor libraries were prepared by the immunoSEQ multiplex PCR assay. TCRdb provides this immuneACCESS table in a form limited to in-frame rearrangements. Some clones are lacking; in checked studies, under half of them reflect an unresolved V gene, and why the rest are absent is not known. In this sample the table shows around 2,000,000 clones, 85% to 95% of which occur a single time. The ten largest make up 1.5% to 2% of the sample. CD8 naive samples consisted of CD45RO-negative cells that were positively selected for CCR7, yielding a CD45RA+CCR7+ population without TemRA cells. The sequenced material came from naive CD8+ T cells from PBMCs. The intended sense of this specimen's cell subset or site label: CD45RA+CCR7+. The receptors originated from a man in his late teens or twenties in good health. Some clones in this sample may be carry-over from other donors' samples.

Comments on this clone: The sample holds other DNA sequences that translate to the same CDR3. V is TRBV25-1 and J is TRBJ1-6; the D is unclear. V was cut by 6 bases and J by 0 bases, with 6 bases left in between. Germline assignment: CDR1 MGHDK and CDR2 SYGVNS. This CDR3 contains 14 residues. As DNA, the CDR3 is TGTGCCAGCAGGGGGAGCTCCTATAATTCACCCCTCCACTTT. It translates to CASRGSSYNSPLHF.

The gene calls are TRBV6-4 and TRBJ2-7; 8 bases map to TRBD1. The V gene's germline CDR1 is MRHNA and CDR2 SNTAGT. Trimming at V came to 6 bases and at J to 2 bases, leaving 12 bases not matched to a gene. CDR3 size: 16 residues. This CDR3 is CASSNAGTGGTYEQYF. The CDR3 DNA sequence: TGTGCCAGCAGCAACGCCGGGACAGGCGGGACCTACGAGCAGTACTTC.

V and J are TRBV6-6 and TRBJ2-1; 12 positions match TRBD2. Germline CDR1 reads MNHNY; CDR2 reads SVGAGI (reference sequence). Unmatched junction bases numbered 3, after V lost 8 bases and J lost 1 base. This CDR3 contains 15 residues. The CDR3 sequence is CASDLAGGSYNEQFF. CDR3 in DNA: TGTGCCAGCGACCTAGCGGGAGGGTCCTACAATGAGCAGTTCTTC.

The rearrangement joins TRBV7-6 to TRBJ2-7, with 7 bases identical to TRBD2. Unmatched junction bases numbered 9, after V lost 1 base and J lost 3 bases. The CDR3 runs 16 residues. The V gene's germline CDR1 is SGHVS and CDR2 FNYEAQ. Here the CDR3 DNA reads TGTGCCAGCAGCTTAGTATCGAGCGGGGAAGGCTACGAGCAGTACTTC. As protein: CASSLVSSGEGYEQYF.

The V call is TRBV7-8, the J call TRBJ2-1; 14 bases are shared with TRBD2. V was clipped by 1 base and J by 7 bases; unmatched bases: 12. The CDR3 is 19 residues long. Looked up from germline, CDR1 is SGHVS and CDR2 is FQNEAQ. The DNA for the CDR3 is TGTGCCAGCAGCTTAGTGGCCGGGACTAGCGGGAGCTCGGGAAATGAGCAGTTCTTC. It translates to CASSLVAGTSGSSGNEQFF.

The chain is built from TRBV7-2 and TRBJ2-7; a possible D gene is TRBD2 (6 bases). CDR1 and CDR2 from the germline V gene are SGHTA and FQGNSA. Deletions cut 4 bases from V and 0 bases from J, with 10 bases between. The length of the CDR3 is 14 residues. This chain's CDR3 is CASSSWGDSYEQYF. CDR3 in DNA: TGTGCCAGCAGCTCATGGGGGGACTCCTACGAGCAGTACTTC.

The chain carries TRBV5-8 and TRBJ2-7; D possibly matches TRBD1 or TRBD2 (5 bases each). In germline, CDR1 is SGHTS, CDR2 YDEGEE. V shed 2 bases and J shed 2 bases, with 11 bases lying between them. The CDR3 spans 14 residues. DNA of the CDR3: TGTGCCAGCAGCTTCCGGGACGGAGCCTACGAGCAGTACTTC. Encoded protein: CASSFRDGAYEQYF. The full variable domain, its missing parts supplied by reference TRBV5-8 and TRBJ2-7, is EAGVTQSPTHLIKTRGQQATLRCSPISGHTSVYWYQQALGLGLQFLLWYDEGEERNRGNFPPRFSGRQFPNYSSELNVNALELEDSALYLCASSFRDGAYEQYFGPGTRLTVT.

V and J are TRBV27 and TRBJ2-1; 9 bases fit TRBD2. Germline CDR1 is MNHEY and CDR2 is SMNVEV (reference sequence). V shed 3 bases, J shed 9 bases, and the junction held 15 bases outside the gene matches. This CDR3 comprises 17 residues. CDR3 protein: CASSFFPGAGGGVEQFF. CDR3 sequence (DNA): TGTGCCAGCAGTTTTTTCCCAGGAGCGGGAGGTGGTGTTGAGCAGTTCTTC.

The V call is TRBV7-9, the J call TRBJ1-2; D gene uncertain. The V gene's germline CDR1 is SEHNR and CDR2 FQNEAQ (reference sequence). V was trimmed by 5 bases and J by 2 bases, leaving 24 bases between them. CDR3 length: 18 residues. The CDR3, as DNA: TGTGCCAGCAGCCCACCCCTGTCCCAGGCGCCTTCCAACTATGGCTACACCTTC. Amino acid sequence: CASSPPLSQAPSNYGYTF.

The V gene is TRBV5-6, the J gene TRBJ2-7; 10 bases map to TRBD2. Germline lookup yields CDR1 SGHDT and CDR2 YYEEEE. Unmatched junction bases numbered 1, after V lost 0 bases and J lost 1 base. The CDR3 spans 15 residues. The CDR3 spells CASSLASGSSYEQYF. The CDR3 nucleotides are TGTGCCAGCAGCTTGGCTAGCGGGAGTTCCTACGAGCAGTACTTC.

This chain links TRBV5-6 with TRBJ1-5; D not certain. V was trimmed by 2 bases and J by 4 bases, leaving 13 bases between them. Germline values: CDR1 SGHDT, CDR2 YYEEEE. The length of the CDR3 is 15 residues. In DNA form, the CDR3 reads TGTGCCAGCAGCTTCAGCGCAGCCTCAAATCAGCCCCAGCATTTT. It specifies CASSFSAASNQPQHF.

The V gene is TRBV27, the J gene TRBJ2-5; a possible D gene is TRBD1 (5 bases). Germline V gene sequence: CDR1 MNHEY, CDR2 SMNVEV (reference sequence). There are 14 residues in the CDR3. The V end lost 4 bases, the J end lost 1 base, and 10 bases lay between the germline ends. The CDR3 loop reads CASSSPRVQETQYF. Here the CDR3 DNA reads TGTGCCAGCAGTTCCCCCAGGGTCCAAGAGACCCAGTACTTC.

The chain carries TRBV6-5 and TRBJ1-2; TRBD1 aligns across 7 bases. CDR1 MNHEY and CDR2 SVGAGI come from the germline V gene. The CDR3 totals 14 residues. V shed 8 bases and J 4 bases; nucleotides not matched to a gene: 10. The CDR3 here is CASGLRGIGYGYTF. The CDR3 DNA sequence: TGTGCCAGCGGCCTCAGGGGGATTGGCTATGGCTACACCTTC.

This clone has a single count. The gene calls are TRBV28 and TRBJ2-1; D possibly corresponds to TRBD2 (5 bases). The CDR3 runs 15 residues. With 3 bases removed from V and 13 bases from J, the gap between germline ends came to 22 bases. Germline V gives CDR1 MDHEN, CDR2 SYDVKM. CDR3: CASSLRGILRYRQFF. CDR3 DNA: TGTGCCAGCAGTTTGAGAGGGATCCTACGCTATCGACAGTTCTTC.